The 3 T cell receptor beta chains reported below all come from one sample, sequenced in a study of early T cells in non-severe SARS-CoV-2 infection. TCRdb independently ran MiXCR on the 5' RACE reads; one entry per CDR3 protein. The repertoire holds around 89,000 distinct CDR3 sequences, with 14% to 15% as singletons. The specimen was whole blood. These receptor sequences come from an adult who was a healthcare worker with PCR-confirmed SARS-CoV-2 infection or an uninfected control (not recorded which).

This clonotype came up a few times. This chain uses TRBV7-9 with TRBJ1-1; no clear D gene. Germline V gene data show CDR1 as SEHNR and CDR2 as FQNEAQ (reference sequence). The V end lost 8 bases, the J end lost 6 bases, and 16 bases lay between the germline ends. This CDR3 comprises 13 residues. The CDR3 bases are TGTGCCAGCGGAGAGGGCAGAACCTCTGAAGCTTTCTTT. Amino acids: CASGEGRTSEAFF.

V gene TRBV3-1 combines with J gene TRBJ1-6; tentative D call: TRBD1 (6 bases). The CDR3 is made up of 15 amino acids. CDR1 and CDR2 from the germline V gene are LGHDT and YNNKEL (reference sequence). With 4 bases removed from V and 3 bases from J, the gap between germline ends came to 10 bases. The CDR3 DNA follows: TGTGCCAGCAGCCTCAGGGGACACTATAATTCACCCCTCCACTTT. This codes for CASSLRGHYNSPLHF.

This clonotype occurred many times. V usage is TRBV5-5 and J usage is TRBJ2-1, with no clear D. Trimming pared 4 bases from V and 7 bases from J, leaving 12 bases between. This CDR3 has 13 residues. CDR1 is SGHKS, CDR2 YYEKEE, per germline (reference sequence). The CDR3 bases are TGTGCCAGCAGCAAAGCTAGGTTGAATGAGCAGTTCTTC. It codes for CASSKARLNEQFF.